This TCR beta chain was captured in a study of T cells in Graves' hyperthyroidism and ophthalmopathy. This clonotype was detected ten times or more. Amplification yielded TCR beta CDR3 regions, with RNA transcripts as the source. Primed by the HTBI set, a first-round RT-PCR was run on the TCR CDR3. MiXCR was run by TCRdb on the multiplex PCR reads, yielding one entry per CDR3 protein. The data contain about 420,000 distinct CDR3 sequences, roughly 14% of them singletons. Losses at the gene ends were 6 bases for V and 6 bases for J; bases not matched to a gene: 15. The CDR3 loop spans 16 amino acids. Germline CDR1 DFQATT, CDR2 SNEGSKA (reference sequence).

This chain links TRBV20-1 with TRBJ2-3, with TRBD2 matching over 10 bases. Sequencing was carried out using blood. This receptor was identified in a woman younger than 35 with Graves' hyperthyroidism. The CDR3 protein is CSARGITSGKEDTQYF. The CDR3, as DNA: TGCAGTGCCAGGGGCATAACTAGCGGGAAGGAGGATACGCAGTATTTT.